This passage covers 2 T cell receptor beta chains from one sample sequenced in a study of OX40 agonist ivuxolimab in advanced cancers. Some clones are missing from TCRdb's copy, which holds only in-frame ones; the method was immunoSEQ multiplex PCR. The repertoire holds roughly 15,000 clones, with 81% as singletons. The sequenced sample was CD4+ or CD8+ T cells sorted from blood, obtained in a trial of the OX40 agonist ivuxolimab. Receptors originate from an adult with an advanced solid tumor such as melanoma, head and neck, liver or kidney cancer.

The rearrangement joins TRBV5-1 to TRBJ2-7; 13 nucleotides match TRBD2. The length of the CDR3 is 17 residues. With 4 bases clipped from V and 1 base from J, the junction kept 8 bases outside the gene matches. The germline gives CDR1 SGHRS, CDR2 YFSETQ. The CDR3 bases are TGCGCCAGCAGCCTCGGGACTAGCGGGACCCTATCCTACGAGCAGTACTTC. Amino acid sequence: CASSLGTSGTLSYEQYF.

This clone appeared a single time. The V call is TRBV27, the J call TRBJ1-2, with 7 bases that match TRBD1. Germline V gene lookup returns CDR1 MNHEY and CDR2 SMNVEV (reference sequence). CDR3 length: 13 amino acids. The V and J ends lost 6 bases and 2 bases, in that order; junction bases with no gene match: 3. The CDR3: CASRAQGNYGYTF. The CDR3 nucleotides read TGTGCCAGCAGAGCACAGGGGAACTATGGCTACACCTTC.